The T cell receptor beta chain described here comes from a study of blood T cell repertoires in COVID-19. Background on the study: COVID-19 samples from acute and convalescent phases originated in the United States, Italy and Spain. T cells, B-cell-depleted T cells, or PBMCs supplied cDNA or gDNA.

In the original processing: Cell counts per sample came from amplifying reference gene primers. Assay: immunoSEQ multiplex PCR; the TCRdb copy retains only in-frame clones and omits some. Clonal size and the V and J genes are those of that table, whereas D and trimming came from the DNA. The sample comprises approximately 61,000 clones, 60% to 80% of which are singletons, and 20% to 25% rests with the top ten. V was trimmed by 6 bases and J by 8 bases, leaving 19 bases between them. There are 13 residues in the CDR3. The germline gives CDR1 SQVTM, CDR2 ANQGSEA. Sample: peripheral blood. This TCR was recovered from a man older than 75 with active or convalescent COVID-19. The gene calls are TRBV29-1 and TRBJ1-2; a possible D gene is TRBD1 (5 bases). The CDR3 DNA follows: TGCAGCGTGGCAGGGAGGGAGTCCGGGGGCTACACCTTC. As protein: CSVAGRESGGYTF.